The sequence of this T cell receptor (beta chain) was determined in a study of control samples from healthy donors and cancer patients. V dropped 5 bases and J dropped 0 bases, with 7 bases sitting between them. The CDR3 length is 14 residues. CDR1 and CDR2 (germline): MNHNY, SVGAGI (reference sequence). Repertoires were generated with immunoSEQ multiplex PCR, while TCRdb's copy carries only in-frame clones and drops some. Altogether about 77,000 clones are present, roughly 92% being singletons, with the ten largest covering more than 5%. Sequencing used blood. This sequence was found in a woman aged 60 to 75 in good health. V and J are TRBV6-6 and TRBJ2-2; D gene ambiguous. In DNA form, the CDR3 reads TGTGCCAGCAGTCCTTCCCCGAACACCGGGGAGCTGTTTTTT. Its translation is CASSPSPNTGELFF.